The 24 T cell receptor beta chains below were found in one sample sequenced in a study of human T cells and chemical hapten exposure. Time point of the sample: patch test 1, 2 weeks after DPC sensitization. Treatment noted: therapeutic diphenylcyclopropenone sensitization with weekly scalp DPC. TCRdb re-derived calls from the RACE reads in MiXCR, one entry per CDR3 protein. Of approximately 340,000 distinct CDR3 sequences in the sample, around 6.9% were seen once. The material sequenced was whole blood, taken in connection with sensitization to the hapten diphenylcyclopropenone (DPC). These receptors were taken from a woman between 18 and 29 years old with alopecia areata. Some clones in this sample may be carry-over from other donors' samples.

The genes are TRBV7-2 and TRBJ1-5, with 9 bases lining up with TRBD1. In germline, CDR1 is SGHTA, CDR2 FQGNSA. V dropped 1 base and J dropped 7; count of bases not matched to a gene: 5. This CDR3 contains 15 residues. The CDR3, as DNA: TGTGCCAGCAGCTTAGAGACAGGGGGTAACCAGCCCCAGCATTTT. Its protein product is CASSLETGGNQPQHF.

This clonotype was seen more than once but under ten times. The chain combines TRBV5-1 with TRBJ1-3, with D unclear. With 1 base removed from V and 0 bases from J, the gap between germline ends came to 8 bases. The germline V gene encodes CDR1 SGHRS and CDR2 YFSETQ. The CDR3 contains 15 residues. The CDR3 reads CASSLNSLSGNTIYF. DNA of the CDR3: TGCGCCAGCAGCTTGAACAGCCTCTCTGGAAACACCATATATTTT.

The chain has TRBV15 and TRBJ2-1, with a possible D match to TRBD1 (5 bases). CDR1 LNHNV and CDR2 YYDKDF come from the germline V gene (reference sequence). The CDR3 consists of 14 residues. V gave up 0 bases and J gave up 8 bases, with 11 bases separating them. The CDR3 protein is CATSRDRSGHEQFF. In DNA, the CDR3 is TGTGCCACCAGCAGAGATCGTTCAGGGCATGAGCAGTTCTTC.

In its sample, this clonotype was seen a few times. The chain has TRBV12-3 or TRBV12-4 and TRBJ2-5; 9 bases match TRBD1. The CDR3 has 16 amino acids. Trimming cost V 5 bases and J 1 base; bases outside gene matches: 8. CDR3 sequence: CASSLGTGRSQETQYF. The CDR3 DNA reads TGTGCCAGCAGTCTAGGGACAGGGAGGAGCCAAGAGACCCAGTACTTC.

This rearrangement joins TRBV20-1 to TRBJ2-3; D may be TRBD2 (6 bases). Germline CDR1 and CDR2: DFQATT and SNEGSKA (reference sequence). This CDR3 is built from 14 residues. Trimming pared 3 bases from V and 3 bases from J, leaving 13 bases between. In nucleotides, the CDR3 is TGCAGTGCTAGGGAGGGCAGCCTAACAGATACGCAGTATTTT. Its translation: CSAREGSLTDTQYF.

This clonotype was detected a few times. The rearrangement links TRBV7-2 to TRBJ1-1; no reliable D call. The germline V gene has CDR1 SGHTA and CDR2 FQGNSA. The V gene lost 1 base and the J gene lost 8 bases, with 11 bases spanning the gap. The CDR3 length is 13 residues. The CDR3 DNA follows: TGTGCCAGCAGCTTAGGGCGCAGGATCGAAGCTTTCTTT. This sequence encodes CASSLGRRIEAFF.

This clonotype was seen a few times. The V gene is TRBV10-3, the J gene TRBJ2-7; D remains ambiguous. CDR1 and CDR2 from the germline V gene are ENHRY and SYGVKD. Trimming removed 0 bases at V and 3 bases at J, with 6 bases between. The CDR3 sequence is 13 residues long. The CDR3 DNA reads TGTGCCATCAGTGAGTCAGAGAACTACGAGCAGTACTTC. It is translated as CAISESENYEQYF.

In this sample, this clonotype turned up a few times. The V and J genes are TRBV27 and TRBJ1-1, with D possibly matching TRBD1 (5 bases). Germline values: CDR1 MNHEY, CDR2 SMNVEV (reference sequence). V was shortened by 3 bases and J by 5 bases, with 25 bases between the two germline ends. This CDR3 region has 18 residues. CDR3 nucleotides: TGTGCCAGCAGTTTCGGATCGCTTTTTGGATCCAGGGCGACTGAAGCTTTCTTT. This sequence encodes CASSFGSLFGSRATEAFF.

In its sample, this clonotype was seen a few times. V and J are TRBV28 and TRBJ2-6; 9 bases fit TRBD1. Trimming at V came to 11 bases and at J to 0 bases, leaving 11 bases not matched to a gene. The CDR3 sequence is 17 residues long. Germline CDR1 is MDHEN and CDR2 is SYDVKM. The CDR3 region has the DNA TGTGCCTCAAGGACAGGGGCTTCTCTCTCTGGGGCCAACGTCCTGACTTTC. This sequence encodes CASRTGASLSGANVLTF.

This clonotype appeared many times. This chain joins TRBV3-1 and TRBJ2-1; either TRBD1 or TRBD2 may fit D (6 bases each). There are 13 residues in the CDR3. CDR1 is LGHDT, CDR2 YNNKEL, per germline (reference sequence). Between the trimmed V and J ends, which lost 0 bases and 12 bases, there was a span of 12 bases. CDR3 DNA sequence: TGTGCCAGCAGCCAAGATCGGGGGCGCCGGCAGTTCTTC. Its protein product is CASSQDRGRRQFF.

This clonotype has only a few counts. The chain carries TRBV10-3 and TRBJ2-7; 7 bases are shared with TRBD1. The V segment lost 10 bases and the J segment 7 bases; nucleotides outside the gene matches: 10. The CDR3 totals 12 residues. CDR1 ENHRY and CDR2 SYGVKD come from the germline V gene. DNA for the CDR3: TGTGCCACCCAGGAAGGGGGCGCGGAGCAGTACTTC. This codes for CATQEGGAEQYF.

This clonotype was detected ten times or more. J is TRBJ2-7 and V is TRBV3-1; TRBD2 might be the D (5 bases). Trimming removed 0 bases from V and 0 bases from J, with 6 bases in between. The CDR3 runs to 14 residues. Germline V gives CDR1 LGHDT, CDR2 YNNKEL (reference sequence). In DNA form, the CDR3 reads TGTGCCAGCAGCCAAGATGGGAGCTCCTACGAGCAGTACTTC. It translates to CASSQDGSSYEQYF.

V gene TRBV6-2 or TRBV6-3 combines with J gene TRBJ2-1; 10 positions match TRBD2. The V and J ends lost 4 bases and 7 bases, in that order; junction bases with no gene match: 7. The CDR3 length is 15 residues. Germline V gene data show CDR1 as MNHEY and CDR2 as SVGEGT. CDR3 amino acids: CASSSFQRGGNEQFF. The DNA for the CDR3 is TGTGCCAGCAGTTCGTTCCAGCGGGGGGGGAATGAGCAGTTCTTC.

There are many counts of this clonotype. The chain employs TRBV6-5 and TRBJ2-3; no clear D. The V and J ends lost 2 bases and 2 bases respectively, with 5 bases between them. This CDR3 contains 13 residues. Germline values: CDR1 MNHEY, CDR2 SVGAGI. CDR3: CASSYKFTDTQYF. CDR3 coding DNA: TGTGCCAGCAGTTACAAATTCACAGATACGCAGTATTTT.

This clonotype was seen more than once but under ten times. In DNA form, the CDR3 reads TGTGCCAGCAGTTTCCTACTAGCGGGGGGCTTTCTAGCCAAAAACATTCAGTACTTC. This translates into CASSFLLAGGFLAKNIQYF. This rearrangement joins TRBV12-3 or TRBV12-4 to TRBJ2-4; 12 nucleotides align to TRBD2. J lost 0 bases, V lost 3 bases, and 9 bases had no gene match. The CDR3 covers 19 residues.

At least ten counts were recorded for this clonotype. The chain recombines TRBV18 with TRBJ2-1; D ambiguous. The germline gives CDR1 KGHSH, CDR2 LQKENI. The CDR3 is made up of 15 amino acids. Trimming pared 3 bases from V and 4 bases from J, leaving 13 bases between. The CDR3 DNA sequence: TGTGCCAGCTCACCCCAAGTCGGTGCTTACAATGAGCAGTTCTTC. It specifies CASSPQVGAYNEQFF.

The rearrangement uses TRBV6-1 and TRBJ1-5; no clear D gene. Germline CDR1 reads MNHNS; CDR2 reads SASEGT. Trimming cost V 1 base and J 10 bases, with 8 bases left between them. This CDR3 comprises 12 residues. CDR3 nucleotide sequence: TGTGCCAGCAGTGAAGATTCGTCACCCCAGCATTTT. It codes for CASSEDSSPQHF.

The chain uses TRBV6-2 or TRBV6-3 and TRBJ1-1; no firm D call. The CDR3 extends over 16 amino acids. V shed 0 bases and J shed 5 bases, with 16 bases lying between them. From germline, CDR1 is MNHEY and CDR2 SVGEGT. In DNA, the CDR3 is TGTGCCAGCAGTTACTCGTTGGAAGGTTTTGGGACTGAAGCTTTCTTT. This encodes CASSYSLEGFGTEAFF.

On this clonotype itself: No conserved phenylalanine or tryptophan ends this CDR3, so it is likely a read error. The CDR3 is CAKNRDRNTEAFL. CDR3 in DNA: TGTGCCAAAAACCGGGACAGAAACACTGAAGCTTTCTTA. The rearrangement links TRBV2 to TRBJ1-1, with TRBD1 identical over 7 bases. Looked up from germline, CDR1 is SNHLY and CDR2 is FYNNEI. With 10 bases clipped from V and 2 bases from J, the junction kept 7 bases outside the gene matches. The CDR3 runs to 13 residues.

The chain recombines TRBV6-2 or TRBV6-3 with TRBJ2-7, with TRBD1 matching 7 bases. This CDR3 spans 13 amino acids. V was clipped by 3 bases and J by 6 bases; unmatched bases: 5. Germline assignment: CDR1 MNHEY and CDR2 SVGEGT. CDR3 nucleotides: TGTGCCAGCAGTTATATACAGGGGCGCGAGCAGTACTTC. Amino acids: CASSYIQGREQYF.

This clonotype has just a few counts. This chain connects TRBV10-3 to TRBJ2-3, with TRBD2 identical over 9 bases. In germline, CDR1 is ENHRY, CDR2 SYGVKD. This CDR3 has 18 amino acids. J gave up 0 bases and V 3 bases, and 10 bases lay outside the gene matches. CDR3 nucleotide sequence: TGTGCCATCAGTGACCCTGACTCTAGCGGGGACAGCACAGATACGCAGTATTTT. Translated, it gives CAISDPDSSGDSTDTQYF.

This clonotype was observed a handful of times. The chain has TRBV29-1 and TRBJ2-3, with 10 positions matching TRBD2. This CDR3 has 16 amino acids. Germline loops: CDR1 SQVTM, CDR2 ANQGSEA. V was pared by 6 bases and J by 3 bases, with 12 bases of the junction left unmatched. The CDR3 region has the DNA TGCAGCGTCGAACGCCCTAGCGGGGGATTGACAGATACGCAGTATTTT. Protein sequence: CSVERPSGGLTDTQYF.

The sample holds many counts of this clonotype. V usage is TRBV6-2 or TRBV6-3 and J usage is TRBJ2-3; tentative D call: TRBD2 (6 bases). Per the germline V gene, CDR1 is MNHEY and CDR2 is SVGEGT. The CDR3 covers 16 residues. V shed 2 bases and J shed 5 bases, with 17 bases lying between them. CDR3: CASSYGLGLRGDTQYF. The CDR3 DNA is TGTGCCAGCAGTTACGGTCTGGGTTTGCGGGGAGATACGCAGTATTTT.

At least ten counts were recorded for this clonotype. V and J are TRBV7-9 and TRBJ1-1; D call uncertain. There are 13 residues in the CDR3. Trimming cost V 5 bases and J 0 bases, with 7 bases left between them. The V gene's germline CDR1 is SEHNR and CDR2 FQNEAQ (reference sequence). CDR3 protein: CASSAGMNTEAFF. As DNA, the CDR3 is TGTGCCAGCAGCGCGGGTATGAACACTGAAGCTTTCTTT.